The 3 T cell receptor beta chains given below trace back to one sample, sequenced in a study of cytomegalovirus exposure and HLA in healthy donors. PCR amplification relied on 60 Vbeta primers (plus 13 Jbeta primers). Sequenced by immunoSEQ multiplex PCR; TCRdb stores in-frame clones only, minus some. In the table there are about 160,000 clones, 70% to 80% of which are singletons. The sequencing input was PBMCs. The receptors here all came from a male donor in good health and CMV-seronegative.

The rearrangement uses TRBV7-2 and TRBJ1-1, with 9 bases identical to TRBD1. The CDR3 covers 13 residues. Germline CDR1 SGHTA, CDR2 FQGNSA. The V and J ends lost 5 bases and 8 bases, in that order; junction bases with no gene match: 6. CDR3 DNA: TGTGCCAGCAGCACGAACAGGGGGCGAGAAGCTTTCTTT. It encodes CASSTNRGREAFF.

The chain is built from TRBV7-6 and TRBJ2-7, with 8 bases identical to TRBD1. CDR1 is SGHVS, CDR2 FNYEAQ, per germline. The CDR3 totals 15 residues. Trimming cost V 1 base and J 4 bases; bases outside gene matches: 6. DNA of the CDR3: TGTGCCAGCAGCTTAGGGGACAGGCTTTCTTACGAGCAGTACTTC. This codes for CASSLGDRLSYEQYF.

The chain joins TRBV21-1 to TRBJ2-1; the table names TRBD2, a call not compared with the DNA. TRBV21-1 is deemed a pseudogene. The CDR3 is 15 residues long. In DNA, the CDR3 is TGTGCCAGCACTTCCGGGACTAGCGGGGTCCGGGAGCAGTTCTTC. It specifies CASTSGTSGVREQFF.